The 2 T cell receptor beta chains listed next were all sequenced from one sample in a study of T cell responses to AZD1222 COVID-19 vaccine. The assay was immunoSEQ multiplex PCR, and TCRdb's table has in-frame clones only and misses some. The sample includes more than 65,000 clones, around 78% of them seen just once. The sequencing here drew on peripheral blood, taken 28 days after the second AZD1222 dose. The receptors were sampled from an adult who received the AZD1222 COVID-19 vaccine.

This chain connects TRBV10-3 to TRBJ2-1; 12 nucleotides align to TRBD2. V dropped 9 bases and J dropped 8; count of bases not matched to a gene: 11. The CDR3 sequence is 15 residues long. Germline assignment: CDR1 ENHRY and CDR2 SYGVKD. The CDR3 DNA is TGTGCCATAACTGCTAGCGGGGGGGCTCTCGATGAGCAGTTCTTC. Its protein is CAITASGGALDEQFF.

The chain combines TRBV6-5 with TRBJ1-2, with a possible D match to TRBD1 (6 bases). This CDR3 comprises 14 residues. Deletions cut 7 bases from V and 8 bases from J, with 20 bases between. CDR1 is MNHEY and CDR2 is SVGAGI in the germline V gene. The CDR3 loop is CASTPGHGSYGYTF. DNA for the CDR3: TGTGCCAGCACCCCGGGACATGGGTCGTACGGCTACACCTTC.